This T cell receptor (beta chain) was profiled in a study of tumor and adjacent non-tumor tissue in lung cancer. Study-wide background: Around 4.5 million productive TCRbeta reads were obtained per sample on average.

General study results and limits: Patients with more diverse tumor TCRs had worse survival. In normal lung, the top 100 clones were significantly more dominant than in tumor.

The germline V gene encodes CDR1 MNHNS and CDR2 SASEGT. The CDR3 covers 16 residues. A modified ARM-PCR protocol with three rounds of nested PCR amplified TCRbeta. TCRdb analysed the multiplex PCR reads with MiXCR anew, one entry per CDR3 protein. The sample has approximately 110,000 distinct CDR3 sequences, roughly two thirds seen once. No cell sorting was done before RNA was extracted from the tissue. This non-tumor lung sample came from over 3 cm beyond the tumor edge. Chemotherapy-naive patients with new lung cancer underwent thoracic surgery in China, August–late 2014. As for this clonotype: Its antigen is undetermined. Relative to the germline gene, one junction end is altered; a read error may explain this.

The chain couples TRBV6-1 to TRBJ2-4, with 8 bases identical to TRBD2. Source material: distant non-tumor lung tissue. The sequence came from a man aged 60 to 75 with non-small cell lung cancer. The CDR3 protein is CASRQRGGWAKNIQYF. CDR3 DNA: TGTGCCAGCAGACAACGGGGGGGCTGGGCCAAAAACATTCAGTATTTC.